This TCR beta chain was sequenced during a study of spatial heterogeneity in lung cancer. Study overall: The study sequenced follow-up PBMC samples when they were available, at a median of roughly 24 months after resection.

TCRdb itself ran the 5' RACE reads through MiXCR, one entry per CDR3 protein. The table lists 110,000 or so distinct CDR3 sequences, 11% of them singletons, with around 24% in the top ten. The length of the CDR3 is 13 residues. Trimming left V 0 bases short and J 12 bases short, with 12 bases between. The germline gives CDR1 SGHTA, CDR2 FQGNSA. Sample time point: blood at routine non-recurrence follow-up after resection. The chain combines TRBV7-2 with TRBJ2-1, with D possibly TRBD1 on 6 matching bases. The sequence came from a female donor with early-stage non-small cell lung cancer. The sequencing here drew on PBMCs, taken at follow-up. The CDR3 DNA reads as TGTGCCAGCAGCTTAGCACAGGGTATAGGGCAGTTCTTC. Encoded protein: CASSLAQGIGQFF.